These T cell receptor beta chains were read from a single sample in a study of technical replicates of blood from a few donors. Some clones are missing from TCRdb's copy, which holds only in-frame ones; the method was immunoSEQ multiplex PCR. The sample includes about 75,000 clones, approximately 90% of them seen just once. The sequencing input was PBMCs. The source of these receptors is a human donor in good health. Some clones in this sample may be carry-over from other donors' samples. CDR3s include the opening cysteine and the closing phenylalanine or tryptophan. Fields, in order: V gene, J gene, CDR3 length, clone size, D gene, CDR3 protein, CDR3 DNA. The D gene is left open where the match is weak. Not all rows give a size; the values are once, few, many and, for expanded clones, a class.

TRBV2	TRBJ2-7	12	-	TRBD2	CATRDYTYEQYF	TGTGCCACCCGGGACTACACCTACGAGCAGTACTTC
TRBV5-1	TRBJ1-2	15	-	TRBD1	CASSLSGQGIDGYTF	TGCGCCAGCAGCTTGAGCGGACAGGGAATTGACGGCTACACCTTC
TRBV4-3	TRBJ1-2	15	-	TRBD1	CASSQDRVGASSYTF	TGCGCCAGCAGCCAGGACAGGGTGGGAGCGTCCAGCTACACCTTC
TRBV7-6	TRBJ2-4	18	-	TRBD2	CASGGEGSGALAKNIQYF	TGTGCCAGCGGGGGGGAAGGTAGCGGGGCACTAGCCAAAAACATTCAGTACTTC
TRBV5-1	TRBJ2-5	13	-	TRBD2	CASSRTREETQYF	TGCGCCAGCAGCCGGACTAGAGAGGAGACCCAGTACTTC
TRBV7-9	TRBJ1-2	16	-	-	CASSLAAELRDYGYTF	TGTGCCAGCAGCTTAGCAGCTGAACTCCGGGACTATGGCTACACCTTC
TRBV7-2	TRBJ2-3	14	-	-	CASSSNQRIDTQYF	TGTGCCAGCAGCTCCAACCAGCGGATAGATACGCAGTATTTT
TRBV29-1	TRBJ2-3	16	-	-	CSVDWGGRRHLDTQYF	TGCAGCGTTGATTGGGGCGGACGCCGGCACTTAGATACGCAGTATTTT
TRBV9	TRBJ1-1	14	-	-	CASSVGWVETEAFF	TGTGCCAGCAGCGTAGGATGGGTGGAGACTGAAGCTTTCTTT
TRBV29-1	TRBJ1-2	15	once	TRBD1	CSVAGTGELYYGYTF	TGCAGCGTTGCCGGGACAGGGGAATTATACTATGGCTACACCTTC
TRBV5-6	TRBJ2-1	12	-	-	CASSPGGLEQFF	TGTGCCAGCTCTCCCGGGGGACTTGAGCAGTTCTTC
TRBV5-6	TRBJ1-5	15	-	-	CASSLSTGLNQPQHF	TGTGCCAGCAGCTTGTCTACAGGGTTGAATCAGCCCCAGCATTTT
TRBV7-8	TRBJ1-2	16	-	TRBD1	CASSLAMQGAVDGYTF	TGTGCCAGCAGCTTAGCTATGCAGGGGGCGGTTGACGGCTACACCTTC
TRBV27	TRBJ1-2	18	-	TRBD1	CASSSRGTGGSSNYGYTF	TGTGCCAGCAGTTCCAGGGGGACAGGGGGCTCTTCTAACTATGGCTACACCTTC
TRBV4-1	TRBJ2-1	13	-	-	CASSQVLGNEQFF	TGCGCCAGCAGCCAGGTACTAGGGAATGAGCAGTTCTTC
TRBV19	TRBJ1-6	18	-	TRBD1	CASRKAGTGSSYNSPLHF	TGTGCCAGTAGGAAGGCCGGGACAGGGAGCTCCTATAATTCACCCCTCCACTTT
TRBV6-5	TRBJ2-7	13	-	-	CASSDLQGHEQYF	TGTGCCAGCAGTGACTTACAGGGTCATGAGCAGTACTTC
TRBV19	TRBJ2-2	15	-	TRBD1	CASTLQGARAGELFF	TGTGCCAGTACCTTGCAGGGGGCGCGTGCCGGGGAGCTGTTTTTT
TRBV4-3	TRBJ2-2	16	-	-	CASSQGRGRNTGELFF	TGCGCCAGCAGCCAAGGGAGGGGGCGGAACACCGGGGAGCTGTTTTTT
TRBV27	TRBJ2-1	14	-	TRBD1	CASSSWGQYNEQFF	TGTGCCAGCAGTTCATGGGGACAGTACAATGAGCAGTTCTTC
TRBV6-5	TRBJ1-3	16	-	TRBD1	CASSSKQGAGGNTIYF	TGTGCCAGCAGTTCAAAACAGGGGGCAGGTGGAAACACCATATATTTT
TRBV27	TRBJ1-4	16	once	-	CASSRASGGTNEKLFF	TGTGCCAGCAGCCGCGCTTCGGGGGGAACTAATGAAAAACTGTTTTTT
TRBV2	TRBJ1-2	13	-	TRBD1	CASKGQGSYGYTF	TGTGCCAGCAAGGGACAGGGTAGCTATGGCTACACCTTC
TRBV4-2	TRBJ1-1	15	-	-	CASSQKTGWGTEAFF	TGTGCCAGCAGCCAAAAGACGGGGTGGGGCACTGAAGCTTTCTTT
TRBV7-6	TRBJ2-7	12	-	-	CASSSPAREQYF	TGTGCCAGCAGCTCCCCGGCGAGGGAGCAGTACTTC
TRBV27	TRBJ2-7	13	-	TRBD2	CASRREGPYEQYF	TGTGCCAGCAGACGGGAGGGCCCCTACGAGCAGTACTTC
TRBV7-2	TRBJ2-5	17	-	TRBD2	CASSLGSGLAGGKTQYF	TGTGCCAGCAGCTTAGGATCCGGACTAGCGGGGGGAAAGACCCAGTACTTC
TRBV5-4	TRBJ2-3	16	-	TRBD2	CASSNLAGGQSDTQYF	TGTGCCAGCAGCAATCTAGCGGGGGGGCAATCAGATACGCAGTATTTT
TRBV4-1	TRBJ1-2	20	once	-	CASSQASGIQGRYKGDGYTF	TGCGCCAGCAGCCAAGCCAGCGGGATACAGGGTAGGTACAAAGGAGATGGCTACACCTTC
TRBV5-8	TRBJ2-5	14	-	-	CASSQRRGWVTQYF	TGTGCCAGCAGCCAGCGTAGGGGTTGGGTGACCCAGTACTTC
TRBV4-1	TRBJ2-5	16	-	TRBD1	CASSQVVGTAQETQYF	TGCGCCAGCAGCCAAGTGGTCGGGACAGCCCAAGAGACCCAGTACTTC
TRBV6-4	TRBJ2-1	16	once	TRBD1	CASSDSPGQERGEQFF	TGTGCCAGCAGTGACTCACCGGGACAGGAGAGAGGTGAGCAGTTCTTC
TRBV4-3	TRBJ2-7	14	-	-	CASSQVVQAYEQYF	TGCGCCAGCAGCCAAGTCGTCCAGGCCTACGAGCAGTACTTC
TRBV29-1	TRBJ2-1	11	-	-	CSSQSYNEQFF	TGCAGCTCGCAGTCCTACAATGAGCAGTTCTTC
TRBV10-3	TRBJ2-6	15	-	-	CAIRPGTSGANVLTF	TGTGCCATCAGGCCAGGGACTTCTGGGGCCAACGTCCTGACTTTC
TRBV7-6	TRBJ2-3	15	-	TRBD1	CASSWGQFSTDTQYF	TGTGCCAGCAGCTGGGGACAGTTTAGCACAGATACGCAGTATTTT
TRBV18	TRBJ2-1	15	-	TRBD1	CASSSQGASVGEQFF	TGTGCCAGCTCATCACAGGGGGCCTCCGTGGGCGAGCAGTTCTTC
TRBV5-6	TRBJ2-5	14	once	-	CASSQSGGLETQYF	TGTGCCAGCAGCCAGTCCGGGGGACTAGAGACCCAGTACTTC
TRBV7-2	TRBJ2-3	17	-	-	CASSFPLASSSTDTQYF	TGTGCCAGCAGCTTTCCCCTAGCCTCATCTAGCACAGATACGCAGTATTTT
TRBV18	TRBJ1-3	17	-	-	CASSPIGVLSSGNTIYF	TGTGCCAGCTCACCAATCGGGGTATTGTCCTCTGGAAACACCATATATTTT
TRBV6-5	TRBJ1-2	15	-	-	CASSSVPEGPIGYTF	TGTGCCAGCAGTTCAGTACCTGAGGGCCCTATTGGCTACACCTTC
TRBV7-2	TRBJ2-6	16	-	-	CASSLNQVSGANVLTF	TGTGCCAGCAGCTTAAATCAGGTCTCTGGGGCCAACGTCCTGACTTTC
TRBV4-1	TRBJ1-3	14	-	TRBD1	CASSVRQGQNTIYF	TGCGCCAGCAGCGTGCGACAGGGGCAAAACACCATATATTTT
TRBV7-3	TRBJ2-7	15	-	TRBD1	CASSSGQGHASEQYF	TGTGCCAGCAGCTCGGGACAGGGCCATGCGTCCGAGCAGTACTTC